This TCR beta chain is drawn from a study of OX40 agonist ivuxolimab in advanced cancers. On the study more broadly: A mean age of roughly 60 years, range roughly 20 to 85, was recorded, and roughly 80% were male. Study outcomes and limitations: Patients with a partial response at 0.1-3.0 mg/kg had among the lowest clonal expansion.

The data were produced by immunoSEQ multiplex PCR, yet TCRdb's version contains in-frame clones alone and is incomplete. In the table there are about 98,000 clones, roughly 87% of which are singletons. CDR1 is LGHNA and CDR2 is YNFKEQ in the germline V gene. J lost 7 bases, V lost 1 base, and 9 bases had no gene match. The CDR3 sequence is 15 residues long. On this clone: Antigen: not known.

The material was CD4+ or CD8+ T cells sorted from blood, obtained in a trial of the OX40 agonist ivuxolimab. The sequence was collected from an adult with an advanced solid tumor such as melanoma, head and neck, liver or kidney cancer. The chain couples TRBV4-2 to TRBJ1-2; 7 positions agree with TRBD1. CDR3 amino acids: CASSQGLQGWSGYTF. CDR3 coding DNA: TGTGCCAGCAGCCAAGGTCTACAGGGGTGGAGTGGCTACACCTTC.